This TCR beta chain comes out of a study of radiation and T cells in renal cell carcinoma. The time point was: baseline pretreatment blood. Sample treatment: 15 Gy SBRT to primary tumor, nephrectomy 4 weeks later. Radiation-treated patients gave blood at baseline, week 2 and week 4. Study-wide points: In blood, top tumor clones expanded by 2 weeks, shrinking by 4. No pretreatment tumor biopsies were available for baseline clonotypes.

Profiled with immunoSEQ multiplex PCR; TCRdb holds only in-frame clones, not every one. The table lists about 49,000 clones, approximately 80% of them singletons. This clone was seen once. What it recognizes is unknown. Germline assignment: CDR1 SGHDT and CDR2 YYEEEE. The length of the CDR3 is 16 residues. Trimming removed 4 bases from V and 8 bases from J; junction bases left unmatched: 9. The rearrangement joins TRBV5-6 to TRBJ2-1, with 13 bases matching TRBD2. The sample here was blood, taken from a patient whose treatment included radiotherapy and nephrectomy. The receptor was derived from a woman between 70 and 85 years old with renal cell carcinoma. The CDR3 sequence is CASSERLAGGIDEQFF. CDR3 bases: TGTGCCAGCAGCGAAAGACTAGCGGGAGGAATAGATGAGCAGTTCTTC. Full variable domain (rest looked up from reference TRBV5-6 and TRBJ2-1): DAGVTQSPTHLIKTRGQQVTLRCSPKSGHDTVSWYQQALGQGPQFIFQYYEEEERQRGNFPDRFSGHQFPNYSSELNVNALLLGDSALYLCASSERLAGGIDEQFFGPGTRLTVL.